This TCR beta chain was profiled in a study of blood T cell repertoires in COVID-19. Whole-study context: PBMCs, B-cell-depleted T cells, or T cells were the source of the cDNA or gDNA that made up the material.

J gave up 5 bases and V 5 bases, and 7 bases lay outside the gene matches. The CDR3 runs to 16 residues. Germline V gene lookup returns CDR1 SGHVS and CDR2 FQNEAQ. Which cohort a participant joined came from the clinical history participants gave. Two negative PCRs, clearance, or symptom resolution were required of recovered Cohort 3 donors. Assay used: immunoSEQ multiplex PCR; TCRdb lists only in-frame clones, some missing. Of about 130,000 clones in the sample, roughly four fifths are singletons; the top ten hold 15% to 20%. The clonotype comes from a man aged 30 to 45 who had recovered from COVID-19. The material sequenced was PBMCs or T cells enriched from blood (not recorded which). The chain has TRBV7-8 and TRBJ2-1; 12 nucleotides agree with TRBD1. CDR3 nucleotide sequence: TGTGCCAGCAGCGCAACCGGGACAGGGGGCCACAATGAGCAGTTCTTC. Translated, it gives CASSATGTGGHNEQFF. The full variable domain, in which reference TRBV7-8 and TRBJ2-1 provide the parts outside the CDR3, is GAGVSQSPRYKVAKRGQDVALRCDPISGHVSLFWYQQALGQGPEFLTYFQNEAQLDKSGLPSDRFFAERPEGSVSTLKIQRTQQEDSAVYLCASSATGTGGHNEQFFGPGTRLTVL.